This note documents a single T cell receptor beta chain sequence. Its antigen is unknown. Generated by immunoSEQ multiplex PCR, the TCRdb table keeps only in-frame clones and is missing some. The sample includes some 130,000 clones, more than 85% of them seen just once. The data belong to a study of OX40 agonist ivuxolimab in advanced cancers. The CDR3 is 13 residues long. Germline CDR1 reads SGHNT; CDR2 reads YENEEA. Trimming removed 1 base from V and 12 bases from J; junction bases left unmatched: 9. Points from the study as a whole: Expanded clones belonging to CD8+ T cells outnumbered, on average, those of CD4+.

The sample consisted of CD4+ or CD8+ T cells sorted from blood, taken in a trial of the OX40 agonist ivuxolimab. This receptor was obtained from an adult with an advanced solid tumor such as melanoma, head and neck, liver or kidney cancer. This chain connects TRBV11-3 to TRBJ2-7, with 7 bases identical to TRBD1. This chain's CDR3 is CASSLVVGQPPYF. The DNA of the CDR3 is TGTGCCAGCAGCTTAGTGGTGGGACAGCCGCCGTACTTC. The full variable domain, in which reference TRBV11-3 and TRBJ2-7 provide the parts outside the CDR3, is EAGVVQSPRYKIIEKKQPVAFWCNPISGHNTLYWYLQNLGQGPELLIRYENEEAVDDSQLPKDRFSAERLKGVDSTLKIQPAELGDSAVYLCASSLVVGQPPYFGPGTRLTVT.